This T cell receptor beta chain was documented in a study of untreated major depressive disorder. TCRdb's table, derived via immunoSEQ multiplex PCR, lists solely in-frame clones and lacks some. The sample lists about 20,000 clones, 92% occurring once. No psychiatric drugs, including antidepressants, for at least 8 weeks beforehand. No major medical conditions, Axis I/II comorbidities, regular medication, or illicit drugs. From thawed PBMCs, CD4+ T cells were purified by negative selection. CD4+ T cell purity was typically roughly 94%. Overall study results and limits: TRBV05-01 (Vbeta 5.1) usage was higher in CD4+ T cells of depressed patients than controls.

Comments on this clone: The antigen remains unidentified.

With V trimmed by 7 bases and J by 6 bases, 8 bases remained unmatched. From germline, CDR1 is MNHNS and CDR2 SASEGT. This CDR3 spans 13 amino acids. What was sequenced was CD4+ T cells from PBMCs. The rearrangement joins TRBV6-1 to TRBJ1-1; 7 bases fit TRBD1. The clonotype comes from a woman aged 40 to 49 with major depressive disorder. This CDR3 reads CASNPGGGPEAFF. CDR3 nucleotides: TGTGCCAGCAATCCAGGGGGAGGCCCTGAAGCTTTCTTT.